The T cell receptor (beta chain) described here comes from a study of blood T cell repertoires in COVID-19. Germline values: CDR1 LNHDA, CDR2 SQIVND (reference sequence). Trimming removed 4 bases from V and 3 bases from J, with 9 bases in between. The CDR3 is 13 amino acids. Individuals drawn from approximately 26 US areas were roughly 18 to 89 years old. Authors' data handling: Researchers report that nucleated cell counts were estimated from reference gene primer amplification. Clones were sequenced by immunoSEQ multiplex PCR, and TCRdb holds only the in-frame ones, with some missing. V, J and clone size are taken as reported in that table, and D and trimming were inferred from the DNA itself. Of around 130,000 clones in the sample, around four fifths were seen once.

The sample was PBMCs or T cells enriched from blood (not recorded which). The rearrangement links TRBV19 to TRBJ1-1; TRBD1 might be the D (5 bases). The TCR originated in a woman between 50 and 59 years old with acute COVID-19. CDR3: CASSRKGYTEAFF. For the CDR3, the DNA is TGTGCCAGTAGTAGAAAGGGGTACACTGAAGCTTTCTTT.